This TCR beta chain was identified during a study of regulatory T cells in long-lasting Graves disease (dated by TCRdb to about 2021). In the study overall: Antithyroid drugs had been taken for less than 3 months by newly diagnosed Graves' disease patients. The study was conducted in China and was registered as a clinical trial. A total of about 35 samples underwent TCR sequencing, from roughly 13 patients with persistent Graves' disease and some 20 patients with newly diagnosed Graves' disease. Persistent Graves' disease patients were compared with newly diagnosed Graves' disease patients by peripheral blood TCR sequencing and RNA sequencing.

The investigation overall reported the following: TRBV28, TRBJ1-2 and TRBJ2-5 were preferentially used in persistent disease, while TRBV20-1 and TRBJ2-1 were favored in newly diagnosed disease. Compared with newly diagnosed patients, persistent Graves' disease patients had lower TCR Shannon entropy and fewer highly expanded clones, which suggests clonal expansion. More public clonotypes were shared among persistent patients (under 3,000) than among newly diagnosed patients (under 1,000). Peripheral blood alone was examined, since thyroid tissue, which constituted the primary lesion, could not be accessed. The authors acknowledged the small sample size as a limitation that may reduce accuracy. Sequencing and analysis were limited to the TCR beta chain.

CDR1 and CDR2 (DFQATT, SNEGSKA) derive from the germline V gene (reference sequence). Trimmed from V: 6 bases; trimmed from J: 3 bases; junction bases lacking a gene match: 1. The CDR3 goes from the cysteine to the phenylalanine over 12 residues. This entry keeps only the CDR3 DNA: 36 bases, framed from base 1. This clonotype was observed at least ten times. The target of this receptor is not known. No much larger clone exists at a distance of one base, and base qualities are not known. The sample's time point, from its label and the paper: newly diagnosed GD, antithyroid drugs for less than 3 months. For both TCR sequencing and RNA sequencing, RNA was extracted from PBMCs in TRIzol. The diagnosis of Graves' disease followed American Thyroid Association guidelines. Patients were recruited from an endocrinology department in Xi'an, China. From each patient, about 9 milliliters of peripheral blood was collected into an EDTA anticoagulant tube. PBMCs were isolated by Ficoll Paque Plus density gradient separation without further T cell sorting. An Agilent 2100 Bioanalyzer and agarose gel were used to check RNA quality, while a NanoDrop 2000 measured RNA concentration.

The library was made by multiplex PCR. The data were produced on an Illumina HiSeq 4000. CDR3 regions were amplified by Arm-PCR with iRepertoire HTBI primers to construct TCR beta libraries. PCR products were gel purified before sequencing. In the source study's methods: Across samples, 60 to 80 TRBV and 14 TRBJ segments were identified and used for gene usage analysis of CDR3 amino acid clonotypes. COPE and FqMerger were used to merge the filtered high-quality paired reads into contigs. BLAST was used to align contigs to the IMGT TRBV, TRBD and TRBJ reference genes, and CDR3 was defined following IMGT. Clonotypes above 0.1% frequency were classified as highly expanded clones. Shannon entropy was used to measure repertoire diversity, and the Gini coefficient was used to measure V-J evenness. Clonotypes shared by more than one individual were considered public. TCRdb's own reprocessing of the public reads used fastp at Q25 and MiXCR and kept productive beta chains. Rows are combined by CDR3 protein, so each entry shows the most common genes and DNA. TCRdb, rather than the study authors, made the V and J calls. Counted in this sample were some 460,000 distinct CDR3 sequences; 15% to 20% of them appeared once. Jointly, the top ten make up 10% to 15% of the sample.

This sample also appeared in a second study, on T cells in Graves' hyperthyroidism and ophthalmopathy. The second publication reports: A patient counted as having stable Graves' hyperthyroidism if no progression to ophthalmopathy occurred over 18 months of follow-up. Hyperthyroidism patients were aged 18 to 65 years and newly diagnosed, with disease duration of less than 2 months. Patients with uncontrolled infections, other autoimmune diseases, pregnancy or lactation were excluded. Diagnoses were based on clinical symptoms, serum thyroxine and TRAb, thyroid ultrasound and orbital computed tomography. The TCR CDR3 was subjected to a first round of RT-PCR using the HTBI primer set and the Qiagen OneStep RT-PCR kit. Blood samples also contained most of the expanded thyroid clonotypes (frequency above 0.001), which suggests that blood repertoires may reflect thyroid immune responses. In cross-validation, a model built on a 13 V-J signature told ophthalmopathy apart from stable hyperthyroidism with under 90% sensitivity and 81% to 82% specificity, and in testing the same model reached 80%/75%. In validation, the model predicted progression to ophthalmopathy a median of about 6.8 months before onset, with approximately 71% sensitivity and roughly 73% specificity. A discovery cohort of roughly 100 patients, 43 with Graves' ophthalmopathy and 57 with stable Graves' hyperthyroidism, was used to find distinguishing TCR V-J signatures. An independent validation cohort of under 20 hyperthyroidism patients and approximately 17 patients who later progressed to ophthalmopathy tested prospective prediction of ophthalmopathy. The 75 to 100 discovery patients were divided at random into training and test sets in a 7:3 ratio. The study also compared thyroid tissue and blood T-cell repertoires from more than 5 Graves' hyperthyroidism patients. Once sampling was done, hyperthyroidism patients were given methimazole at a starting dose of 30 mg daily, whereas ophthalmopathy patients were given high-dose intravenous methylprednisolone. Libraries were constructed in a second round of multiplex PCR, after which size selection and purification were performed. Sequencing of the libraries was done on an Illumina HiSeq2000 using paired-end 100 bp reads. SOAPnuke was used to process the raw data, throwing out any read that contained adapters or uncalled bases, had a mean Phred below 15, or lacked an exact constant-primer or identifier match. High-quality paired reads were merged with COPE v1.2.5, and unique nucleotide sequences were defined as clonotypes. MiTCR v1.1 was used to align clonotypes to the IMGT TRBV, TRBD and TRBJ reference segments. Only V-J combinations with frequency above 0.0001, covering about 99% of repertoires, were analysed. A TCS score was defined as the ratio between F50 (clonal expansion) and ExV (chaos), using BLOSUM62-based TCRdist between CDR3 peptides within each V-J. Welch's t-statistics and random forest reduced fewer than 600 V-J features to 13, which were used in a naive Bayes classifier (R e1071). No statistical method was used to set the sample size in advance, and investigators knew the group allocation. According to the paper, TCR Vbeta CDR3 sequencing was carried out on around 140 peripheral blood samples, which came from 40 to 45 ophthalmopathy, around 74 hyperthyroidism and roughly 17 progressor patients.

The clonotype originates from a man aged 35-49 years with Graves disease. Donor details come from another sample of the same person, matched by shared clones. The sequence links TRBV20-1 to TRBJ2-7; 11 middle bases align to TRBD2. The sequencing used peripheral blood mononuclear cells (PBMCs), collected at new diagnosis, from a patient treated with antithyroid drugs. The nucleotide sequence reads as follows: TGCAGTGCAGGGACTAGCGGCTACGAGCAGTACTTC. Translated, it gives CSAGTSGYEQYF.